This entry describes one T cell receptor (beta chain). Primers included in the PCR were 60 Vbeta and 13 Jbeta primers. The table came from immunoSEQ multiplex PCR; TCRdb's copy has only in-frame clones and leaves some out. The sample table sets out over 110,000 clones. Germline CDR1 reads LNHDA; CDR2 reads SQIVND (reference sequence). Unmatched junction bases numbered 7, after V lost 4 bases and J lost 5 bases. The CDR3 length is 15 residues. This specimen belongs to a study of cytomegalovirus exposure and HLA in healthy donors. Study overall: A data release that came early held roughly 80 million unique TCRs from HLA-typed donors.

The TCR originated in a male donor in good health and CMV-seronegative. The J gene is TRBJ2-7, the V gene TRBV19; the match to TRBD1 covers 11 bases. Specimen: PBMCs. The CDR3 sequence: CASSKTGQGGNEQYF. CDR3 coding DNA: TGTGCCAGTAGTAAAACGGGACAGGGGGGTAACGAGCAGTACTTC. Full variable domain (outside the CDR3, taken from reference TRBV19 and TRBJ2-7): DGGITQSPKYLFRKEGQNVTLSCEQNLNHDAMYWYRQDPGQGLRLIYYSQIVNDFQKGDIAEGYSVSREKKESFPLTVTSAQKNPTAFYLCASSKTGQGGNEQYFGPGTRLTVT.